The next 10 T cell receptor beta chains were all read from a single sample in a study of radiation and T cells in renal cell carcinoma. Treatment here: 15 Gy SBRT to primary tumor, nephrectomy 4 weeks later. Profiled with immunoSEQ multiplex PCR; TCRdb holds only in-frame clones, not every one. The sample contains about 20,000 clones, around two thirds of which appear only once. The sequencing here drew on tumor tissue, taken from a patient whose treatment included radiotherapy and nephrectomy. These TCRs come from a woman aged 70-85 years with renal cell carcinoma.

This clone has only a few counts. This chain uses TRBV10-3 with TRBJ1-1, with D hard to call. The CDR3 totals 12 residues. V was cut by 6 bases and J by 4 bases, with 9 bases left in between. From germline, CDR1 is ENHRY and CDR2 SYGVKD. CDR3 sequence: CAISYDPTEAFF. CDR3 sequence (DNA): TGTGCCATCAGCTACGACCCCACTGAAGCTTTCTTT.

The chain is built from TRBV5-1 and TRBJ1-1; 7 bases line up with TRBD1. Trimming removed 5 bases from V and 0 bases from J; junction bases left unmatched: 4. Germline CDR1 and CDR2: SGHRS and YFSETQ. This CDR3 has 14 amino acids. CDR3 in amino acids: CASRPGQMNTEAFF. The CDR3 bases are TGCGCCAGCAGACCGGGACAGATGAACACTGAAGCTTTCTTT.

The CDR3: CASSVVQDRGEAFF. CDR3 nucleotides: TGTGCCAGCAGCGTAGTACAGGACAGGGGGGAAGCTTTCTTT. The chain employs TRBV9 and TRBJ1-1; TRBD1 matches at 10 bases. Germline V gives CDR1 SGDLS, CDR2 YYNGEE. V gave up 0 bases and J gave up 8 bases; unmatched junction bases: 4. The CDR3 is 14 residues long.

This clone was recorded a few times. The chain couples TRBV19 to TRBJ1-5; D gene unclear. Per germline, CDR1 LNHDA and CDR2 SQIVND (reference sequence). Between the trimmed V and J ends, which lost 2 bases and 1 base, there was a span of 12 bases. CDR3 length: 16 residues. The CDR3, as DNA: TGTGCCAGTAGTATAATAAAGTTGGCAAGCAATCAGCCCCAGCATTTT. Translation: CASSIIKLASNQPQHF.

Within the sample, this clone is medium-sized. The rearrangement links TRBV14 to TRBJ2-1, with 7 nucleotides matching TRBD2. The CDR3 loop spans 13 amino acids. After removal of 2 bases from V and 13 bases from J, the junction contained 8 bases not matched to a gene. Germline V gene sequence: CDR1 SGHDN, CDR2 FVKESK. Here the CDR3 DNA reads TGTGCCAGCAGCCAAAGTCCGGGGGGAAACCAGTTCTTC. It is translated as CASSQSPGGNQFF.

The DNA of the CDR3 is TGCGCCAGCAGCTCCCGGCAACCCCAGCATTTT. Protein product: CASSSRQPQHF. The J gene is TRBJ1-5, the V gene TRBV5-1; no clear D gene. Trimming took off 3 bases at V and 10 bases at J, with 8 bases between the two ends. Germline V gene lookup returns CDR1 SGHRS and CDR2 YFSETQ. This CDR3 comprises 11 residues.

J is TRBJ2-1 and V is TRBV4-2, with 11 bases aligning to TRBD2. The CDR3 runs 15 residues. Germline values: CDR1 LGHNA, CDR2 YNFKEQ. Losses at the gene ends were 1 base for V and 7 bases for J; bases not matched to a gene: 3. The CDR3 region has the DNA TGTGCCAGCAGCCAAGGGCTAGCGGGGGGTAATGAGCAGTTCTTC. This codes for CASSQGLAGGNEQFF.

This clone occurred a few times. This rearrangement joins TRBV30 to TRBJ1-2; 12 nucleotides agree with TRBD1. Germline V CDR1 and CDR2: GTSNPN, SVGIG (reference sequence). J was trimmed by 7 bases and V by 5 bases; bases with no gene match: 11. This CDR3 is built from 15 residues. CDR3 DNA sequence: TGTGCCTGGGAGGTTTCCGGGACAGGGGGCTTTGGCTACACCTTC. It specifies CAWEVSGTGGFGYTF.

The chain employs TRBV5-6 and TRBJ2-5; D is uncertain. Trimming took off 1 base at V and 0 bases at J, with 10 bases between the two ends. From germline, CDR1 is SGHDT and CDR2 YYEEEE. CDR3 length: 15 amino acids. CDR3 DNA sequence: TGTGCCAGCAGCTTGAGGCAGCCGTACCAAGAGACCCAGTACTTC. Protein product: CASSLRQPYQETQYF. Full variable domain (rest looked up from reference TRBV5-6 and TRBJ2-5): DAGVTQSPTHLIKTRGQQVTLRCSPKSGHDTVSWYQQALGQGPQFIFQYYEEEERQRGNFPDRFSGHQFPNYSSELNVNALLLGDSALYLCASSLRQPYQETQYFGPGTRLLVL.

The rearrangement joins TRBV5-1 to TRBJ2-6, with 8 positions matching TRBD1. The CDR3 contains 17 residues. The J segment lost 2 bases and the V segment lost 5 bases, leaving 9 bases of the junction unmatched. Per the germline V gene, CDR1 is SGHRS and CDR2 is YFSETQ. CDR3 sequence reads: CASSPDRVGAGANVLTF. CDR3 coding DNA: TGCGCCAGCAGTCCGGACAGGGTTGGAGCTGGGGCCAACGTCCTGACTTTC.